This entry features one T cell receptor beta chain sequence. This clonotype was detected only a few times. There is no known antigen for this receptor. Base qualities are not at hand, and no much larger clone is one base apart. These data belong to a study of identical twins (dated by TCRdb to the mid-2010s). With regard to the full study: The study deep-sequenced TCR alpha and beta repertoires from monozygotic twins, unrelated adults of various ages and cord blood to test whether fetal clonotypes persist. Replicate twin experiments were performed at different times using different library preparation protocols to rule out contamination. Broad study findings and their caveats: Out-of-frame TCR alpha sequences shared between twins showed an excess of low generation-probability sequences compared with coincidental sharing between unrelated individuals. The excess sharing between twins in beta out-of-frame sequences was weaker because fewer shared sequences reduced the signal-to-noise ratio. In monozygotic twins, out-of-frame TCR alpha sharing was systematically underestimated by recombination models, although the models agreed with sharing between unrelated individuals. Fewer insertions were carried by abundant cord blood beta clonotypes; a weaker similar trend was observed in young adult naive repertoires, while no such trend was observed in memory repertoires. Invariant T cells such as MAIT and iNKT could partly confound zero-insertion analyses, though diverse VJ usage argued against this for most clonotypes. Because the same donors could not be followed over many years, the conclusions relied on cross-sectional statistical analysis.

Only healthy Caucasian donors were included. The twin cohort consisted of three pairs of female monozygotic twins, all aged roughly 18 to 29 years. Positive isolation kits from Invitrogen were used to isolate CD4+ and CD8+ T cell populations. The library came from 5' RACE. The listed sequencing device is Illumina HiSeq 2000. Template switching added a universal primer binding site, and the final cDNA carried a unique molecular identifier that allowed TCR cDNA molecules to be counted accurately. Specific primers in the conserved constant-segment region were used to synthesize first-strand cDNA for the TCR alpha and beta chains. To control for contamination, every cDNA library carried two barcodes: a SMART-Mk sample barcode plus Illumina barcodes. Two successive PCR steps introduced TruSeq adapter sequences along with Illumina sample barcodes. Sequencing of the TCR alpha and beta cDNA libraries was done on the Illumina HiSeq platform using custom primers. Per the source publication's procedure: MiGEC processed the raw reads to extract unique molecular identifiers, while MiXCR was used to determine the CDR3 positions. Recombination models were inferred per individual with the repgenHMM and IGoR tools using an EM algorithm. Shared clonotype analysis was performed with the tcR package in R, normalizing sharing by the product of cloneset sizes. Out-of-frame nonproductive sequences were analyzed to study raw recombination free of thymic and clonal selection effects. In TCRdb, the public reads were trimmed at Q25 with fastp and aligned with MiXCR, with productive beta chains retained. Identical CDR3 protein sequences are pooled into one entry, listed with their most common genes and DNA. The V and J calls reflect TCRdb's pipeline rather than the authors' work. The sample table contains 430,000 or so distinct CDR3 sequences; only one count was recorded for 20% to 25% of them. The ten largest clones capture over 2.5% of the sample.

In addition, the sample was reused for a study of T cells expressing NK-cell markers. The second study also describes: In sorted CD3+CD56+NKG2C+, CD3+CD56+NKG2C- and CD3+CD56-NKG2C+ T-cell subsets from about 8 donors, TCR beta-chain repertoires were profiled. Among the eight sequenced donors, only one was HCMV-seronegative, while the other seven were HCMV-seropositive. In several experiments an anti-gammadeltaTCR antibody was added to restrict sorting to alphabetaTCR-expressing T cells. In several donors, the dominant CD3+CD56+NKG2C+ clonotypes ranked among the top 10 CD8+ clonotypes, making up about 1.0-7.0% of CD8+ T cells. Those dominant clonotypes were again the most abundant among CD3+CD56-NKG2C+ cells in a handful of donors, at roughly 25-65%. Whether the expanded NKG2C-expressing T cell clones were specific for HCMV antigens was left unclear. Randomly selected healthy volunteers, three men and five women, were used as the eight sequenced donors. To determine HCMV serostatus, a commercial ELISA kit was used to detect HCMV-specific IgG in serum. MIGEC was used to demultiplex reads and group the reads by UMI, and MiTCR was used to assemble and quantify clonotypes. To remove erroneous sequences, TCR cDNA sequences were retained only when supported by two or more reads. The tcR package was used for downstream repertoire analysis, with clonotypes matched between fractions based on CDR3 nucleotide sequence plus V segment. Antigen specificity was annotated against VDJdb with VDJmatch, allowing one amino acid substitution in CDR3.

The receptor was derived from a young woman in good health. The sample taken for sequencing was CD4+ T cells sorted from blood.

The CDR3 reads as follows: CASTYRQGRVQFF. The nucleotide sequence reads as follows: TGTGCCAGCACCTATCGACAGGGGCGAGTTCAGTTCTTC. The sequence is built from TRBV7-2 and TRBJ2-1, with 8 bases in between that match TRBD1. For CDR1 and CDR2, the germline V gene lists SGHTA and FQGNSA. V is trimmed back by 7 bases and J by 13 bases, and the junction contains 12 bases that no gene match accounts for. The CDR3 spans 13 residues, from the cysteine through the phenylalanine. Just CDR3 DNA is preserved here, 39 bases in frame from base 1. When the CDR3 is completed using the reference TRBV7-2 and TRBJ2-1 genes on either side, the full variable domain is GAGVSQSPSNKVTEKGKDVELRCDPISGHTALYWYRQSLGQGLEFLIYFQGNSAPDKSGLPSDRFSAERTGGSVSTLTIQRTQQEDSAVYLCASTYRQGRVQFFGPGTRLTVL.